This entry is about one T cell receptor beta chain. The target antigen is unknown. Repertoires were sampled repeatedly during chemoradiotherapy. This sample stems from a study of chemoradiotherapy in HPV16-positive cancers. Looking at the study overall: Candidate HPV-specific clones and shared TCR motifs came from two HPV16-positive patients. The study, taken as a whole, reports: Candidate HPV-specific clones and E7-related TCR motifs grew in tumor during treatment.

The length of the CDR3 is 14 residues. In germline, CDR1 is SGHNT, CDR2 YYREEE (reference sequence). V lost 5 bases, J lost 10 bases, and 12 bases stayed unmatched. Assay used: immunoSEQ multiplex PCR; TCRdb lists only in-frame clones, some missing. Of roughly 70,000 clones in the sample, around nine tenths were seen once. This receptor was identified in a human donor with HPV-associated anogenital cancer. This sequence joins TRBV5-4 and TRBJ1-1; 9 nucleotides match TRBD1. Sequenced here: blood, sampled from a patient who underwent chemoradiotherapy. The CDR3 sequence is CASRRQGELLGAFF. CDR3 DNA: TGTGCCAGCAGAAGACAGGGGGAATTGTTGGGAGCTTTCTTT.